The sequence of this T cell receptor beta chain was determined in a study of cytomegalovirus exposure and HLA in healthy donors. Study in general: An analysis done earlier identified around 100 million unique TCR beta sequences from approximately 180 million T cells.

The PCR used 60 Vbeta and 13 Jbeta primers. Per the original data handling: Unique TCR beta chains numbered roughly 83 million in a later analysis, with around 10 million shared. The protocol was immunoSEQ multiplex PCR, while the TCRdb copy is restricted to in-frame clones and leaves out a portion. The V and J calls and clone size are taken from that table; D and trimming were inferred from the DNA. The sample carries around 150,000 clones, 80% to 85% recorded once. The CDR3 runs to 13 residues. Looked up from germline, CDR1 is LNHDA and CDR2 is SQIVND (reference sequence). Trimming took off 5 bases at V and 8 bases at J, with 15 bases between the two ends.

Sequencing input: PBMCs. The clonotype originates from a girl between 2 and 10 years old in good health and CMV-seropositive. This chain uses TRBV19 with TRBJ1-1; D not certain. The CDR3 protein is CASSHGPGREAFF. DNA of the CDR3: TGTGCCAGTAGTCATGGACCGGGAAGAGAAGCTTTCTTT. The entire variable domain, with the rest obtained from reference TRBV19 and TRBJ1-1, is as follows: DGGITQSPKYLFRKEGQNVTLSCEQNLNHDAMYWYRQDPGQGLRLIYYSQIVNDFQKGDIAEGYSVSREKKESFPLTVTSAQKNPTAFYLCASSHGPGREAFFGQGTRLTVV.